This T cell receptor (beta chain) was retrieved from a study of CD8 T cells in Susac syndrome. Study-level information: Sequencing included Susac syndrome patients, roughly six of them with active disease and eight in remission.

V lost 6 bases and J 4 bases, leaving 7 bases between the germline ends. There are 11 residues in the CDR3. The germline V gene has CDR1 SNHLY and CDR2 FYNNEI. Sequencing of TCR beta drew on CD8+ and CD4+ T cells from blood. An amount of RNA that ranged from roughly 0.5 to 1 ug was reverse transcribed with random hexamers. It was immunoSEQ multiplex PCR that amplified TCR beta CDR3 across 54 Vbeta and 13 Jbeta. TCRdb called the immunoSEQ multiplex PCR reads again in MiXCR, with one record for every CDR3 protein. The sample lists 100,000 to 150,000 distinct CDR3 sequences, roughly 94% occurring once. This chain joins TRBV2 and TRBJ2-7, with D maybe TRBD1 (6 bases). This receptor was obtained from a human donor with Susac syndrome. The sample comprised CD8+ T cells from PBMCs. Written as DNA, the CDR3 is TGTGCCAGCAGAAGGGGGTACGAGCAGTACTTC. This translates into CASRRGYEQYF.